This entry is about one T cell receptor (beta chain). Seattle researchers signed up patients amid active infection and tracked them longitudinally. Authors' processing steps: Amplification with reference gene primers provided the estimates of nucleated cell counts. Some clones are missing from TCRdb's copy, which holds only in-frame ones; the method was immunoSEQ multiplex PCR. V, J and clone size are those of that table, while D and trimming were read from the DNA. The sample includes 350,000 to 500,000 clones, 70% to 90% of them seen just once. These data come from a study of blood T cell repertoires in COVID-19. The origin of this receptor is a man aged 18-30 years with COVID-19, enrolled during active disease. The sample was peripheral blood.

The CDR3 DNA is TGTGCCAGCAGCTTAGAGGGAGACAGGGGGCTTTGGAATGAGCAGTTCTTC. Protein sequence: CASSLEGDRGLWNEQFF. The chain recombines TRBV11-2 with TRBJ2-1; 10 positions match TRBD1. The germline V gene encodes CDR1 SGHAT and CDR2 FQNNGV. Trimming cost V 0 bases and J 7 bases; bases outside gene matches: 9. This CDR3 has 17 amino acids.